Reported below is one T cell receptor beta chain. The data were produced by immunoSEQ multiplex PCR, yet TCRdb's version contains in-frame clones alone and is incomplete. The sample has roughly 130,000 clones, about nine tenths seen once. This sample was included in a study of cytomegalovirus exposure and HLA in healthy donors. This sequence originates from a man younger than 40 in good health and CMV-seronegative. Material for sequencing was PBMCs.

Written as DNA, the CDR3 is TGTGCCAGCAGTTACTCGAGGGCCTCGCAATCCTACGAGCAGTACTTC. Translation: CASSYSRASQSYEQYF. The chain links TRBV6-5 to TRBJ2-7; D perhaps matches TRBD2 (5 bases). CDR1 is MNHEY and CDR2 is SVGAGI in the germline V gene. Trimming shortened V by 0 bases and J by 1 base, and 13 bases separated the two germline ends. This CDR3 spans 16 amino acids.